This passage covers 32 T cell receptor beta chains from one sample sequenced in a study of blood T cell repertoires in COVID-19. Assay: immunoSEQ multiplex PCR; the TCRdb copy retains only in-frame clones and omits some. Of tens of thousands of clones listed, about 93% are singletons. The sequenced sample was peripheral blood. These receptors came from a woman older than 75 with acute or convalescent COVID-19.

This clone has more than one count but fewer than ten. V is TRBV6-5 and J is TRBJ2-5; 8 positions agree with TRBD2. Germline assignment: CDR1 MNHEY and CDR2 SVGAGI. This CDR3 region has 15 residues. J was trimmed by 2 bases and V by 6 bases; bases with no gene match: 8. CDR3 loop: CASSRALAGQETQYF. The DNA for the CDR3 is TGTGCCAGCAGCCGCGCGTTAGCGGGGCAAGAGACCCAGTACTTC.

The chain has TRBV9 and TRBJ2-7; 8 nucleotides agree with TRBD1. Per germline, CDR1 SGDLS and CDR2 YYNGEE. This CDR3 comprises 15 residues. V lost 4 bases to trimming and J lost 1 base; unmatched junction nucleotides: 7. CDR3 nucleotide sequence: TGTGCCAGCAGCACCGGCAGGGGGCTGTCCTACGAGCAGTACTTC. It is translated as CASSTGRGLSYEQYF.

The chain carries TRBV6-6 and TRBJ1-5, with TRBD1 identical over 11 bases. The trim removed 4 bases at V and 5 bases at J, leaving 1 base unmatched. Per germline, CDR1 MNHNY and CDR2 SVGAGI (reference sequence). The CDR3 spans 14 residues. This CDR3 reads CASSWGQGDQPQHF. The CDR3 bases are TGTGCCAGCAGTTGGGGACAGGGGGATCAGCCCCAGCATTTT.

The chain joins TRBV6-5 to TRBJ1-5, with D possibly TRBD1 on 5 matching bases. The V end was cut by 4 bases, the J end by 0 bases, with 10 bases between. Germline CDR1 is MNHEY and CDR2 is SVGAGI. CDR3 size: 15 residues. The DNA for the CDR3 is TGTGCCAGCAGTTTGACAGCCTATAGCAATCAGCCCCAGCATTTT. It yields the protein CASSLTAYSNQPQHF.

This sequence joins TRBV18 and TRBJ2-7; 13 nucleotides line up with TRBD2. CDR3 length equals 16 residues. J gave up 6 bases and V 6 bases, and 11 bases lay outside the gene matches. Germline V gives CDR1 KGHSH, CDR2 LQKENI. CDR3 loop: CASSQGTSGVQSEQYF. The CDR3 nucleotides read TGTGCCAGCTCCCAAGGGACTAGCGGGGTGCAATCCGAGCAGTACTTC.

The CDR3 coding sequence is TGCGCCAGCAGCTTCTCTGGAAATAGCGGGAGGAGGGGGGAGACCCAGTACTTC. This translates into CASSFSGNSGRRGETQYF. The V gene is TRBV5-1, the J gene TRBJ2-5; TRBD2 aligns across 10 bases. The V gene's germline CDR1 is SGHRS and CDR2 YFSETQ. The CDR3 length is 18 residues. The trim removed 2 bases at V and 5 bases at J, leaving 15 bases unmatched.

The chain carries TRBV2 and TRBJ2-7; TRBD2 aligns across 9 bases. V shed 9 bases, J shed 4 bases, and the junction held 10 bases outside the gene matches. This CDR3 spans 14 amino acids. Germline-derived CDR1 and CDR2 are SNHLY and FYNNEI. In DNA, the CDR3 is TGTGCCAGTAGGATCGGGACTAGCACTTACGAGCAGTACTTC. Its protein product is CASRIGTSTYEQYF.

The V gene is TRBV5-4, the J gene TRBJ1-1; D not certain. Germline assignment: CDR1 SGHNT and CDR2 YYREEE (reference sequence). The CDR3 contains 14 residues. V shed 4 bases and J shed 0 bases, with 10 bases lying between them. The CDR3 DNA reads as TGTGCCAGCAGCCCAGCTAGCGTGAACACTGAAGCTTTCTTT. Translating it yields CASSPASVNTEAFF. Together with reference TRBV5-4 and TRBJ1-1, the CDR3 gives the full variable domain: ETGVTQSPTHLIKTRGQQVTLRCSSQSGHNTVSWYQQALGQGPQFIFQYYREEENGRGNFPPRFSGLQFPNYSSELNVNALELDDSALYLCASSPASVNTEAFFGQGTRLTVV.

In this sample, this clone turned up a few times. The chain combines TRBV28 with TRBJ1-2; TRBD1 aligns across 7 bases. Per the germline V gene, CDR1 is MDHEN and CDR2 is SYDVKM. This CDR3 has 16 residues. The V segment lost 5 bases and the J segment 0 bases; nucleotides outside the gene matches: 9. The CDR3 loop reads CASSPETGPPNYGYTF. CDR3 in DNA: TGTGCCAGCAGTCCGGAGACAGGGCCCCCTAACTATGGCTACACCTTC.

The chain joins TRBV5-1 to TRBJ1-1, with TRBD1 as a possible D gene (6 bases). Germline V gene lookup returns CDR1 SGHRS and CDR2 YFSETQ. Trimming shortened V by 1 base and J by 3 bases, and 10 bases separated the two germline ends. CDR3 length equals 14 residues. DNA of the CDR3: TGCGCCAGCAGCTTGCAGGGGAGGGACACTGAAGCTTTCTTT. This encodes CASSLQGRDTEAFF. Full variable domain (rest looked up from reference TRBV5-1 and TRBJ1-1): KAGVTQTPRYLIKTRGQQVTLSCSPISGHRSVSWYQQTPGQGLQFLFEYFSETQRNKGNFPGRFSGRQFSNSRSEMNVSTLELGDSALYLCASSLQGRDTEAFFGQGTRLTVV.

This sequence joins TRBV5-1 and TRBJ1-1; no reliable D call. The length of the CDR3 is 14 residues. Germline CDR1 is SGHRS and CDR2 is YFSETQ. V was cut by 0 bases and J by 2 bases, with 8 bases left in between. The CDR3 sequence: CASSLGAFNTEAFF. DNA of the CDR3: TGCGCCAGCAGCTTGGGGGCGTTTAACACTGAAGCTTTCTTT.

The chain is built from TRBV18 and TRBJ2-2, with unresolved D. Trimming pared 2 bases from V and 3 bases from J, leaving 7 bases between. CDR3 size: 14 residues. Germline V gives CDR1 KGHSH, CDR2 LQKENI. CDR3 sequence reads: CASSPTRDTGELFF. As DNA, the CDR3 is TGTGCCAGCTCACCAACGCGTGACACCGGGGAGCTGTTTTTT.

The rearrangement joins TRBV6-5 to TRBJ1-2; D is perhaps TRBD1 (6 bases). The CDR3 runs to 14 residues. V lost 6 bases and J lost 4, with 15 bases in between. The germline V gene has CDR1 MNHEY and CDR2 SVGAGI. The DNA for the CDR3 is TGTGCCAGCAGACTAGGAGAACAGGGCTATGGCTACACCTTC. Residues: CASRLGEQGYGYTF.

In nucleotides, the CDR3 is TGTGCCAGCAGTTCCTACGTAGCGAGGGCTAATGAAAAACTGTTTTTT. This encodes CASSSYVARANEKLFF. The chain uses TRBV27 and TRBJ1-4; D is ambiguous. Germline CDR1 and CDR2: MNHEY and SMNVEV (reference sequence). V lost 4 bases to trimming and J lost 3 bases, with 15 bases between them. This CDR3 contains 16 residues.

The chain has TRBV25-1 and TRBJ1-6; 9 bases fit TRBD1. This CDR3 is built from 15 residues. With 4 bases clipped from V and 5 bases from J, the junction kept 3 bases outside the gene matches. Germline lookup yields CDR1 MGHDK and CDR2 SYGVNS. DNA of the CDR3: TGTGCCAGCAGTGTCACAGGGGGCCATAATTCACCCCTCCACTTT. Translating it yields CASSVTGGHNSPLHF.

The chain's CDR3 is CASRKWDSNTGELFF. The CDR3 bases are TGTGCCAGCAGAAAGTGGGACTCGAACACCGGGGAGCTGTTTTTT. V gene TRBV19 combines with J gene TRBJ2-2; TRBD2 is a possible D gene (6 bases). The CDR3 extends over 15 amino acids. Germline V lookup: CDR1 LNHDA, CDR2 SQIVND (reference sequence). V was pared by 9 bases and J by 0 bases, with 14 bases between.

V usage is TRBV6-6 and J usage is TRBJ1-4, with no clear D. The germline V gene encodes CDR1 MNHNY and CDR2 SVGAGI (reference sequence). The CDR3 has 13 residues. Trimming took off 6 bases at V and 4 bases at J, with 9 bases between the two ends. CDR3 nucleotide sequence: TGTGCCAGCAGAGCTGAAGTTAATGAAAAACTGTTTTTT. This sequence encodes CASRAEVNEKLFF.

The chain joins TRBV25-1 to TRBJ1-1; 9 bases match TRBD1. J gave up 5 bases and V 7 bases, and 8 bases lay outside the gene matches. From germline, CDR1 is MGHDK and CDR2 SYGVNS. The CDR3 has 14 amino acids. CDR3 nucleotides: TGTGCCAGCACCCAACAGGGGGCGAGGACTGAAGCTTTCTTT. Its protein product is CASTQQGARTEAFF.

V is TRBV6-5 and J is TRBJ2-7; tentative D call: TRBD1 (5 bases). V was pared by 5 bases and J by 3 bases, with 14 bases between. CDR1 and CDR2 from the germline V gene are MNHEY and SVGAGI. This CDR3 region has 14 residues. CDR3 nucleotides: TGTGCCAGCAGTCTGGACACGCTAAACTACGAGCAGTACTTC. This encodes CASSLDTLNYEQYF.

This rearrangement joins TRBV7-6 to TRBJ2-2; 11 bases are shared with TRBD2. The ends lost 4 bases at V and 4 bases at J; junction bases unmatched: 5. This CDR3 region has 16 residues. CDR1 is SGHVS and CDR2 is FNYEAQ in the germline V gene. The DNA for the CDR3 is TGTGCCAGCAGCTCCTCTAGCGGGAGGAGCACCGGGGAGCTGTTTTTT. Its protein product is CASSSSSGRSTGELFF.

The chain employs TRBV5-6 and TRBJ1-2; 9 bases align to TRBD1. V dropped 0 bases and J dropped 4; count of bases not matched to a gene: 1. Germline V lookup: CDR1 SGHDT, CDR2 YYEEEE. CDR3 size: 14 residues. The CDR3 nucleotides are TGTGCCAGCAGCTTGGAGGACAGGGGCTATGGCTACACCTTC. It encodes CASSLEDRGYGYTF.

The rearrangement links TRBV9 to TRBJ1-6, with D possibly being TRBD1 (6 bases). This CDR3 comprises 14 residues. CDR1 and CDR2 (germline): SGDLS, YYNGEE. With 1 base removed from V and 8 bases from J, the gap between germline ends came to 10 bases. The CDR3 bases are TGTGCCAGCAGCGTAACAGGGACCGATTCACCCCTCCACTTT. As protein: CASSVTGTDSPLHF. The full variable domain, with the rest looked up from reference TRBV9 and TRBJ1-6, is DSGVTQTPKHLITATGQRVTLRCSPRSGDLSVYWYQQSLDQGLQFLIQYYNGEERAKGNILERFSAQQFPDLHSELNLSSLELGDSALYFCASSVTGTDSPLHFGNGTRLTVT.

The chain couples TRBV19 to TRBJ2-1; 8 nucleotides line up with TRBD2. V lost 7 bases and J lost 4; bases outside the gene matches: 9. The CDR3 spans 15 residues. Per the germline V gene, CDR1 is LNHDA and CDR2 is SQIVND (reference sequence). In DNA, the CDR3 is TGTGCCAGTACTCTAACTAGCGGCAAGTACAATGAGCAGTTCTTC. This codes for CASTLTSGKYNEQFF.

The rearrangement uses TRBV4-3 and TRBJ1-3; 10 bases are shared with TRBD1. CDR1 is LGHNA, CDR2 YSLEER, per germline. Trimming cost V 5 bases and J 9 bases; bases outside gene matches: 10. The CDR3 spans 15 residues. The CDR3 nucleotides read TGCGCCAGCAGCACTCAGACAGGGGGCGGGAGCACCATATATTTT. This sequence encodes CASSTQTGGGSTIYF.

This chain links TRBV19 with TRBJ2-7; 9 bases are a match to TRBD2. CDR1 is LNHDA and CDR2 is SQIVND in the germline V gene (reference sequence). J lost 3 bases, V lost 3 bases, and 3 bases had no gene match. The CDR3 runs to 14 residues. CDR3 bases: TGTGCCAGTAGTATGGGACTAGCTCTCTACGAGCAGTACTTC. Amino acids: CASSMGLALYEQYF.

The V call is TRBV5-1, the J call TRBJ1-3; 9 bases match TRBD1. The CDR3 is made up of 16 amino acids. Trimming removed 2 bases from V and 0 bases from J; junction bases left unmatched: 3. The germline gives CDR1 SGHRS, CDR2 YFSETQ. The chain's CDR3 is CASSLDRGGSGNTIYF. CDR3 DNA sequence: TGCGCCAGCAGCTTAGACAGGGGGGGCTCTGGAAACACCATATATTTT.

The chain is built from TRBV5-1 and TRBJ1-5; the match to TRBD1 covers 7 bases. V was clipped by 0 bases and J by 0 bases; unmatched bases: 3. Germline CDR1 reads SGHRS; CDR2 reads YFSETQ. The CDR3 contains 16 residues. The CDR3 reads CASSLGGTDSNQPQHF. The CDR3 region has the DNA TGCGCCAGCAGCTTGGGAGGGACAGATAGCAATCAGCCCCAGCATTTT.

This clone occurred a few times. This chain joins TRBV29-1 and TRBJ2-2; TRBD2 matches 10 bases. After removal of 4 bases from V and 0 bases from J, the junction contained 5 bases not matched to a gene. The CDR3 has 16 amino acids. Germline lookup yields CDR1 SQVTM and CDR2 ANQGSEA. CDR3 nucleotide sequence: TGCAGCGTTGCGGGCCTAGCGGGAGCGAACACCGGGGAGCTGTTTTTT. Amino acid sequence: CSVAGLAGANTGELFF.

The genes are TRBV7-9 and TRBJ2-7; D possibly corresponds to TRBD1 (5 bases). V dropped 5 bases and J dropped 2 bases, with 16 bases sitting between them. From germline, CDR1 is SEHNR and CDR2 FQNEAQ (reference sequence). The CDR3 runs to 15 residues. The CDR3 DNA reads TGTGCCAGCAGCATGAAGACAGAGACAACCTACGAGCAGTACTTC. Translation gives CASSMKTETTYEQYF.

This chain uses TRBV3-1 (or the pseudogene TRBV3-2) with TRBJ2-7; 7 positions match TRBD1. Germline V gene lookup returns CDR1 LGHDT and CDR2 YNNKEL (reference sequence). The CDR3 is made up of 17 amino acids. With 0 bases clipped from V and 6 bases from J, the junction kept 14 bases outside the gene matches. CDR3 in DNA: TGTGCCAGCAGCCAAGATCGCAAGGGGGCGAGCCAAGGCGAGCAGTACTTC. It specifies CASSQDRKGASQGEQYF.

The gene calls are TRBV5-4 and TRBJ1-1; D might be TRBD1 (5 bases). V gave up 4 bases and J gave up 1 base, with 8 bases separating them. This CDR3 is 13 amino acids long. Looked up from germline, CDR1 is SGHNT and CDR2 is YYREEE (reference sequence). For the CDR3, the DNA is TGTGCCAGCAGCATTACAGGGAACACTGAAGCTTTCTTT. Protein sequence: CASSITGNTEAFF.

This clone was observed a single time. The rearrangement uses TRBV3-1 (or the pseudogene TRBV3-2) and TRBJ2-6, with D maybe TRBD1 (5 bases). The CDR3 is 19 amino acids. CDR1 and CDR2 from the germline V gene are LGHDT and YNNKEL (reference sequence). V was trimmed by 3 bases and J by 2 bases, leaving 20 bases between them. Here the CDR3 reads CASSHAQGRVEAGANVLTF. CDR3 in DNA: TGTGCCAGCAGCCACGCCCAGGGAAGGGTAGAAGCTGGGGCCAACGTCCTGACTTTC.